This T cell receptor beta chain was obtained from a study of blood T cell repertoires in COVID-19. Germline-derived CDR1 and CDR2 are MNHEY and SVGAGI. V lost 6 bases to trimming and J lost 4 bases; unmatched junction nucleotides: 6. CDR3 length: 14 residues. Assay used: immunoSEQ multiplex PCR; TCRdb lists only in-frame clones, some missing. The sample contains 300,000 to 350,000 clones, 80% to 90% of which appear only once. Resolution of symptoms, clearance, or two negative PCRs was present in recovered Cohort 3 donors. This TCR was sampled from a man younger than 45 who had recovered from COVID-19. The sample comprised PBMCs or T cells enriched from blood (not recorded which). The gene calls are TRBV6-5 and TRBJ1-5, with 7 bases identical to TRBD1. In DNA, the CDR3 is TGTGCCAGCAGACCACAGGGGCTTAATCAGCCCCAGCATTTT. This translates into CASRPQGLNQPQHF.